This T cell receptor beta chain stems from a study of T cells after posttransplantation cyclophosphamide. Study-wide points: Donor-recipient repertoire similarity was low at 1-2 months, rising over year one. Recipient CMV seropositivity and CMV reactivation strongly tracked TRB clonality. Blood and skin or GI T cell repertoires showed limited TRB overlap.

V lost 5 bases and J lost 2; bases outside the gene matches: 9. This CDR3 comprises 16 residues. Germline V gives CDR1 SEHNR, CDR2 FQNEAQ (reference sequence). Remarks on this clone: Its antigen is unidentified.

TCRdb's copy holds only in-frame clones and misses some; the assay was immunoSEQ multiplex PCR. The sample has fewer than 25,000 clones; around 90% are singletons. Control samples came 1 year after myeloablative marrow transplants with methotrexate plus calcineurin inhibitor. The sequence derives from a female patient aged 50-60 years who received an allogeneic stem cell transplant from an unrelated donor, was CMV-positive, and had chronic GVHD only. Some of these T cells may belong to the graft donor. The material was PBMCs, obtained after an allogeneic stem cell transplant with a calcineurin inhibitor and methotrexate. V gene TRBV7-9 combines with J gene TRBJ2-3; the match to TRBD2 covers 8 bases. CDR3 sequence: CASSLIAGRLTDTQYF. The CDR3, as DNA: TGTGCCAGCAGCCTCATAGCGGGGCGTCTCACAGATACGCAGTATTTT.